Sequencing of this T cell receptor (beta chain) was carried out in a study of blood T cells in healthy people across ages (dated by TCRdb to 2014 to 2015). Background on the whole study: Template switching captured roughly one uniquely barcoded TCR beta cDNA molecule per two T cells in model experiments. Using deep sequencing normalized with unique cDNA molecular identifiers, the study measured how TCR beta repertoire diversity changes with age. The donors were split into four age groups: young (average around 15 years), middle-aged (around 40), aged (62) and long-lived (approximately 80). To avoid experimental bias, donors of different ages were randomly spread across the sequencing lanes. For two donors (one aged 18 to 30 and one aged 80 or older), the study analyzed two additional independent replicas of 1 million unique cDNA reads from the same blood draw. General conclusions and limits of the study: The CMV infection status of donors was not known, potentially confounding age-related changes in expanded clonotypes. As age increased, observed TCR beta diversity per million T cells dropped in a roughly linear way, and a significant reduction was already evident by age about 36. The percentage of naive T cells measured by flow cytometry correlated strongly with observed TCR beta diversity. Estimates of total diversity based on one million sequenced T cells were considered lower bounds and underestimates. Compared with the aged group, more naive CD4+ T cells, fewer expanded clones and increased TCR diversity were shown by the long-lived group, suggesting age selection. Since profiling was done on bulk unsorted PBMCs, naive and antigen-experienced compartments could not be conclusively compared.

The receptor library was made with 5' RACE. The instrument given in TCRdb is Illumina HiSeq 2500. The second PCR ran for about 6 to 11 cycles and used a J-beta primer mix along with a sample-barcoded 5' primer. A unique molecular identifier was introduced onto each TCR beta cDNA molecule by a template-switch 5' adaptor carrying 12 random nucleotides. Each sample yielded at least 3 million CDR3-containing paired-end reads. First-strand cDNA was synthesized from all RNA with the Mint cDNA synthesis kit, primed by a TRBC-specific oligonucleotide. Following uracil-DNA glycosylase treatment, all cDNA underwent a first 18-cycle PCR with the universal primers M1SS and BC2_uni_R. In the source study's methods: For normalization, 1 million high-quality reads were randomly selected from each sample, with every read carrying a distinct molecular identifier. Reads with shared molecular identifiers were discarded instead of being binned into consensus sequences. MiTCR, run with a Q25 quality threshold and the strictest error-elimination algorithm, handled CDR3 identification, clonotype clustering and error correction. A nonparametric unseen species model using Euler transformation provided a lower-bound estimate of total TCR beta diversity. TCRdb reworked the public reads: Q25 trimming with fastp, MiXCR clone assembly, productive beta chains retained. Each record represents a unique CDR3 protein, reported with the most common genes and DNA among its rows. These V and J calls are TCRdb output, not the study's own analysis. The sample has about 1 million distinct CDR3 sequences on record, 35% to 50% of them singletons. The ten largest clonotypes hold around 18% of the sample.

V loses 10 bases of germline sequence and J loses 4 bases, and the interval between the two ends is 17 bases. Its CDR3 holds 13 amino acids, cysteine through phenylalanine. Only CDR3 DNA is held: 39 bases, read in frame from base 1. The germline V gene sets CDR1 to ENHRY and CDR2 to SYGVKD. In the case of this clonotype: Its antigen remains undetermined. It has no much larger one-base neighbor in the sample; base qualities were not kept.

Systemically healthy Caucasian individuals from Russia, 35 to 50 in total and aged roughly 6 to 95 years, were included as donors. Each donor gave about 9.7 milliliters of peripheral blood, drawn into EDTA-treated Vacutainer tubes. Ficoll-Paque density-gradient centrifugation was used to isolate PBMCs, with at least 6.5 million per sample. Trizol reagent was used to extract total RNA from PBMCs, with at least 5 micrograms per sample. The percentages of naive CD45RAhigh/CD27high T cells were determined by flow cytometry on a PBMC aliquot from every donor. The TCR comes from a woman aged 55-75 years in good health. Sequencing was performed on blood. The sequence is built from TRBV10-3 and TRBJ2-7; the D match is possibly TRBD1 or TRBD2, with 5 bases aligned in each. The encoded CDR3 is CATSEGRGYEQYF. The nucleotides read TGTGCCACCTCTGAGGGGCGCGGATACGAGCAGTACTTC.